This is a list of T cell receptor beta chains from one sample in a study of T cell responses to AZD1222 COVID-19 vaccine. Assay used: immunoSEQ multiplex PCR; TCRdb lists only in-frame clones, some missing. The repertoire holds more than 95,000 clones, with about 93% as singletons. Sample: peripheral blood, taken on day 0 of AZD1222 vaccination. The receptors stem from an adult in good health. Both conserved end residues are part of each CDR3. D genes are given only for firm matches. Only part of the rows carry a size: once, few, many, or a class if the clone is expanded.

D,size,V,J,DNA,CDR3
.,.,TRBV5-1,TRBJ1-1,TGCGCCAGCAGCTTCCACGCCGGTCGGGGGGGCACTGAAGCTTTCTTT,CASSFHAGRGGTEAFF
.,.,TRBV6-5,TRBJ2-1,TGTGCCAGCAGGGACGGGGCCGTCAATGAGCAGTTCTTC,CASRDGAVNEQFF
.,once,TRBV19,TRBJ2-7,TGTGCCAGTAGTATAGTCCTATTGACCTCGCAGAACTACGAGCAGTACTTC,CASSIVLLTSQNYEQYF
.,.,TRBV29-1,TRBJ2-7,TGCAGCGTCGAGGATTTGCGCGAGCAGTACTTC,CSVEDLREQYF
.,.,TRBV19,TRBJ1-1,TGTGCCAGTAGTCCCCGGCCAGACACACTGAAGGCTTTCTTT,CASSPRPDTLKAFF
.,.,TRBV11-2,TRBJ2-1,TGTGCCAGCAGCTTCGGAGACTATTATTACAATGAGCAGTTCTTC,CASSFGDYYYNEQFF
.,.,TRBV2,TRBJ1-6,TGTGCCAGCAGTGACGGGGGGGTATCACCCCTCCACTTT,CASSDGGVSPLHF
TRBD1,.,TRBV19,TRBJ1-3,TGTGCCAGTACCCCCAGGGGGAGAAACACCATATATTTT,CASTPRGRNTIYF
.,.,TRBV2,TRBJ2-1,TGTGCCAGCAGTGAGCGGGCGGATACCTACAATGAGCAGTTCTTC,CASSERADTYNEQFF
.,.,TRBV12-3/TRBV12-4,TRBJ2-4,TGTGCCAGCAGTTCCACCGCGGGCATTCAGTACTTC,CASSSTAGIQYF
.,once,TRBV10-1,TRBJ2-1,TGCGCCAGCAGTGTAAGGATCAGTGGTGAGCAGTTCTTC,CASSVRISGEQFF
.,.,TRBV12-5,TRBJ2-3,TGTGCTAGTGGTTTACAGGGTGGGCAGTATTTT,CASGLQGGQYF
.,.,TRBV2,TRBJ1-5,TGTGCCAGCAGTTTGGGGGACCAGCCCCAGCATTTT,CASSLGDQPQHF
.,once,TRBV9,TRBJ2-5,TGTGCCAGCAGCGTAAACCCCCAGAGTTTACAAGAGACCCAGTACTTC,CASSVNPQSLQETQYF
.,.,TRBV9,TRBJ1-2,TGTGCCAGCAGCGGGAGAGGTGGCTACACCTTC,CASSGRGGYTF
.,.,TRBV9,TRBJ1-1,TGTGCCAGCAGCGATCAGGGGAGGGAAACTGAAGCTTTCTTT,CASSDQGRETEAFF
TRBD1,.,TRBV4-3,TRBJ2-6,TGCGCCAGCAGCCATGGTCCCGGGACAGGGAGCTCTGGGGCCAACGTCCTGACTTTC,CASSHGPGTGSSGANVLTF
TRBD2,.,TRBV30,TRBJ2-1,TGTGCCTGCACCGGAGCGGGGGACAATGAGCAGTTCTTC,CACTGAGDNEQFF
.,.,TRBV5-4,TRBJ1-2,TGTGCCAGCAGCAGCGGGACTCCTGGCTACACCTTC,CASSSGTPGYTF
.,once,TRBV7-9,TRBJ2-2,TGTGCCAGCAGCTTAGGCTTACACCCGAACACCGGGGAGCTGTTTTTT,CASSLGLHPNTGELFF
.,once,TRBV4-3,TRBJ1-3,TGCGCCAGCAGCCAAGAGAGAGGAAACACCATATATTTT,CASSQERGNTIYF
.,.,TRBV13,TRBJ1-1,TGTGCCAGCAGCGGCGGGCGAGGTGTAGGGACTGAAGCTTTCTTT,CASSGGRGVGTEAFF
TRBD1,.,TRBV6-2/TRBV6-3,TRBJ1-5,TGTGCCAGCAGTTACTCGACCGAAAATTGGACAGGGAGCAATCAGCCCCAGCATTTT,CASSYSTENWTGSNQPQHF
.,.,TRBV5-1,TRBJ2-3,TGCGCCAGCAGGGGGCTAGCATCTAGCACAGATACGCAGTATTTT,CASRGLASSTDTQYF
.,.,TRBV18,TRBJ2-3,TGTGCCAGCTCGCAAGGAGGGCCAGGGACCAACCGGGATACGCAGTATTTT,CASSQGGPGTNRDTQYF
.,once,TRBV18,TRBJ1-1,TGTGCCAGCTCCCCGACGGGGAACACTGAAGCTTTCTTT,CASSPTGNTEAFF
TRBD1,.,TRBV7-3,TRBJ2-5,TGTGCCACCCCCCCGGACAGGGAGTGGCGAGAGACCCAGTACTTC,CATPPDREWRETQYF
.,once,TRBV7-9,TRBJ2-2,TGTGCCAGCAGCACTTTTGAGGTCGTGCCGAACACCGGGGAGCTGTTTTTT,CASSTFEVVPNTGELFF
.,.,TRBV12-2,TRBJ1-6,TGTGCAAGTCGCTCGACAGGGGAAGGTTCACCCCTCCACTTT,CASRSTGEGSPLHF
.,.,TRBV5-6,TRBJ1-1,TGTGCCAGCAGCTTGGTTACGGGCTCAGCTTTCTTT,CASSLVTGSAFF
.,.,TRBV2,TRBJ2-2,TGTGCCAGCAGAGAAGACATGGACACCGGGGAGCTGTTTTTT,CASREDMDTGELFF
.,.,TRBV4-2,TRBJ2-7,TGTGCCAGCAGCCAAGGAGGGGGACTCGGCTACGAGCAGTACTTC,CASSQGGGLGYEQYF
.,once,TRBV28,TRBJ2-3,TGTGCCAGCAGCTCCCGGACACTATGGGCAGATACGCAGTATTTT,CASSSRTLWADTQYF
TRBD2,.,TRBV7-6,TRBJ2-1,TGTGCCAGCAGCTTAACTCCTAGCGGGAGTTCCTACAATGAGCAGTTCTTC,CASSLTPSGSSYNEQFF
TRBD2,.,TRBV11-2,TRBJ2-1,TGTGCCAGCAGAAGCGGACTAGCCGGGTATGAGCAGTTCTTC,CASRSGLAGYEQFF
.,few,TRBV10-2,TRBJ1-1,TGCGCCAGCAGTGAGTCGACCGGTGAAGCTTTCTTT,CASSESTGEAFF
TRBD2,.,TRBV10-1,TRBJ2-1,TGCGCCAGCAGTTACTGGACTAGCGGACTATTTTACAATGAGCAGTTCTTC,CASSYWTSGLFYNEQFF
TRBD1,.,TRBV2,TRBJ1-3,TGTGCCAGCAGTAGGGGGACAGGGAGCAACACCATATATTTT,CASSRGTGSNTIYF
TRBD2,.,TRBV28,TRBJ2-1,TGTGCCAGCAGTTTCTCTAAGCGGGAGAGGTACAATGAGCAGTTCTTC,CASSFSKRERYNEQFF
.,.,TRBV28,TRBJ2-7,TGTGCCAGCAGGCTAGGACACTACGAGCAGTACTTC,CASRLGHYEQYF
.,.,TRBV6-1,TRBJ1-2,TGTGCCAGCAGTGAATTTGTAGGTTCTGGCTACACCTTC,CASSEFVGSGYTF
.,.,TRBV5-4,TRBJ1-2,TGTGCCAGCAGCTTTGGGCAGGGGAATGGCTACACCTTC,CASSFGQGNGYTF
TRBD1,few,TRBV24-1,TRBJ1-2,TGTGCCACCAGTGATCCAGGGGGAGACTATGGCTACACCTTC,CATSDPGGDYGYTF
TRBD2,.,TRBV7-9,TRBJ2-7,TGTGCCAGCAGCAAATTAGCGGGAGTACCCGAGCAGTACTTC,CASSKLAGVPEQYF
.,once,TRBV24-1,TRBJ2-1,TGTGCCACCAGTGATTTCACCGGGACAGGGAGGGTAGCGGGAGAGTTCAGCTCCTACAATGAGCAGTTCTTC,CATSDFTGTGRVAGEFSSYNEQFF
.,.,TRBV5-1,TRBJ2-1,TGCGCCAGCAGCGTCGGGGACCGCAATTCGGAGCAGTTCTTC,CASSVGDRNSEQFF
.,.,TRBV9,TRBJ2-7,TGTGCCAGCAGCGTAGCCGAACGGGGTACCGAGCAGTACTTC,CASSVAERGTEQYF
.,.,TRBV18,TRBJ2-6,TGTGCCAGCTCACCAGGGACCGGAGGGGCCAACGTCCTGACTTTC,CASSPGTGGANVLTF
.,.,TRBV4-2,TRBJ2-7,TGTGCCAGCAGCCAAGTGAGGAACTACGAGCAGTACTTC,CASSQVRNYEQYF